These 10 T cell receptor beta chains originate from one sample sequenced in a study of T cells after yellow fever vaccination. From the 5' RACE reads, TCRdb called clonotypes with MiXCR, one entry per CDR3 protein. The table shows 510,000 or so distinct CDR3 sequences, with 15% to 20% occurring only once. Material: PBMCs, obtained 15 days after the yellow fever booster vaccination. These receptors were obtained from a young man who received the YFV17D yellow fever vaccine.

V and J are TRBV10-3 and TRBJ1-2; tentative D call: TRBD1 (5 bases). Germline lookup yields CDR1 ENHRY and CDR2 SYGVKD. The CDR3 is made up of 13 amino acids. The V and J ends lost 8 bases and 4 bases respectively, with 14 bases between them. The CDR3 region has the DNA TGTGCCATCCCCCCCGCAGGGATCTATGGCTACACCTTC. This codes for CAIPPAGIYGYTF.

This clonotype was counted between two and nine times. J is TRBJ2-7 and V is TRBV20-1, with D tentatively TRBD1 (6 bases). CDR1 and CDR2 from the germline V gene are DFQATT and SNEGSKA (reference sequence). This CDR3 is built from 10 residues. V dropped 5 bases and J dropped 8 bases, with 10 bases sitting between them. This CDR3 is CSALWGQQYF. CDR3 sequence (DNA): TGCAGTGCTCTGTGGGGGCAGCAGTACTTC.

The chain employs TRBV11-2 and TRBJ2-5; TRBD2 agrees at 9 bases. The V segment lost 3 bases and the J segment 2 bases; nucleotides outside the gene matches: 7. The CDR3 covers 16 residues. CDR1 and CDR2 (germline): SGHAT, FQNNGV. This chain's CDR3 is CASSFTGTSIQETQYF. CDR3 nucleotide sequence: TGTGCCAGCAGCTTCACCGGGACTAGCATTCAAGAGACCCAGTACTTC. Full variable domain (remainder filled in from reference TRBV11-2 and TRBJ2-5): EAGVAQSPRYKIIEKRQSVAFWCNPISGHATLYWYQQILGQGPKLLIQFQNNGVVDDSQLPKDRFSAERLKGVDSTLKIQPAKLEDSAVYLCASSFTGTSIQETQYFGPGTRLLVL.

This clonotype was picked up a small number of times. The chain links TRBV5-1 to TRBJ2-3; a weak D match, TRBD2 (6 bases). V lost 7 bases, J lost 3 bases, and 15 bases lay in between. This CDR3 comprises 14 residues. Germline CDR1 and CDR2: SGHRS and YFSETQ. The chain's CDR3 is CASLSGPGTDTQYF. CDR3 bases: TGCGCCAGCCTTAGCGGCCCTGGGACAGATACGCAGTATTTT.

This clonotype was detected many times. This chain uses TRBV20-1 with TRBJ2-3; D is unresolved. CDR1 is DFQATT and CDR2 is SNEGSKA in the germline V gene (reference sequence). The CDR3 runs to 12 residues. V was trimmed by 7 bases and J by 6 bases, leaving 14 bases between them. CDR3 sequence reads: CSELTLGDTQYF. In nucleotides, the CDR3 is TGCAGTGAGCTCACCCTAGGGGATACGCAGTATTTT.

V gene TRBV7-9 combines with J gene TRBJ2-6; TRBD2 is a possible D gene (6 bases). The ends were cut back, 4 bases at V and 2 bases at J, with 12 bases in the middle. The germline V gene has CDR1 SEHNR and CDR2 FQNEAQ (reference sequence). CDR3 size: 16 residues. The DNA of the CDR3 is TGTGCCAGCAGCTCTCTGGGGGGAACTGGGGCCAACGTCCTGACTTTC. Translating gives CASSSLGGTGANVLTF. Based on the CDR3 plus reference TRBV7-9 and TRBJ2-6, the full variable domain is DTGVSQNPRHKITKRGQNVTFRCDPISEHNRLYWYRQTLGQGPEFLTYFQNEAQLEKSRLLSDRFSAERPKGSFSTLEIQRTEQGDSAMYLCASSSLGGTGANVLTFGAGSRLTVL.

This clonotype has only a few counts. The chain uses TRBV7-2 and TRBJ1-5; D uncertain. Trimming took off 0 bases at V and 4 bases at J, with 7 bases between the two ends. The CDR3 length is 14 residues. In germline, CDR1 is SGHTA, CDR2 FQGNSA. CDR3 nucleotides: TGTGCCAGCAGCTTAGCGGCAGTAAATCAGCCCCAGCATTTT. Amino acids: CASSLAAVNQPQHF.

V usage is TRBV12-3 or TRBV12-4 and J usage is TRBJ2-7; 7 bases line up with TRBD2. This CDR3 is 15 amino acids long. V shed 3 bases and J 2 bases; nucleotides not matched to a gene: 7. CDR3 sequence (DNA): TGTGCCAGCAGTTTTGGGGCTAGCGGAACCTACGAGCAGTACTTC. It translates to CASSFGASGTYEQYF.

This clonotype showed up many times. The chain carries TRBV7-7 and TRBJ2-5; D uncertain. Trimming cost V 3 bases and J 5 bases, with 10 bases left between them. CDR1 and CDR2 (germline): SSHAT, FNYEAQ (reference sequence). CDR3 size: 13 residues. CDR3 nucleotides: TGTGCCAGCAGCTTGGACCTCGGGGAGACCCAGTACTTC. It yields the protein CASSLDLGETQYF.

This clonotype was detected a few times. The V gene is TRBV24-1, the J gene TRBJ1-1, with 9 bases identical to TRBD1. This CDR3 comprises 16 residues. Trimming cost V 4 bases and J 8 bases; bases outside gene matches: 13. CDR1 is KGHDR and CDR2 is SFDVKD in the germline V gene. Here the CDR3 reads CATSDLQGAGPQEAFF. In DNA form, the CDR3 reads TGTGCCACCAGTGACCTACAGGGGGCCGGCCCCCAAGAAGCTTTCTTT.